These 12 T cell receptor beta chains originate from one sample sequenced in a study of technical replicates of blood from several donors. The protocol was immunoSEQ multiplex PCR, while the TCRdb copy is restricted to in-frame clones and leaves out a portion. Found here are about 72,000 clones, about 95% of them singletons; the top ten hold 0.2% to 0.3%. What was sequenced was T cells isolated from PBMCs. These receptors were taken from a human donor in good health.

The count of this clone is one. CDR3: CASSPGVKVYGYTF. The DNA for the CDR3 is TGTGCCAGCAGTCCCGGGGTAAAAGTCTATGGCTACACCTTC. J is TRBJ1-2 and V is TRBV6-5; the D is unclear. V gave up 5 bases and J gave up 4 bases, with 14 bases separating them. The CDR3 runs 14 residues. Germline-derived CDR1 and CDR2 are MNHEY and SVGAGI.

CDR3 DNA sequence: TGTGCCAGCAGGCCTAGCGGCTACAATGAGCAGTTCTTC. It codes for CASRPSGYNEQFF. This rearrangement joins TRBV2 to TRBJ2-1; 7 bases are shared with TRBD2. Trimming removed 6 bases from V and 3 bases from J; junction bases left unmatched: 2. Per germline, CDR1 SNHLY and CDR2 FYNNEI. This CDR3 is 13 amino acids long. Full variable domain (outside the CDR3, taken from reference TRBV2 and TRBJ2-1): EPEVTQTPSHQVTQMGQEVILRCVPISNHLYFYWYRQILGQKVEFLVSFYNNEISEKSEIFDDQFSVERPDGSNFTLKIRSTKLEDSAMYFCASRPSGYNEQFFGPGTRLTVL.

This chain joins TRBV2 and TRBJ1-6; 9 positions match TRBD1. This CDR3 contains 16 residues. V shed 8 bases and J 6 bases; nucleotides not matched to a gene: 11. The germline V gene has CDR1 SNHLY and CDR2 FYNNEI. CDR3 region: CASALWGTGLNSPLHF. As DNA, the CDR3 is TGTGCCAGCGCGCTCTGGGGGACAGGGCTTAATTCACCCCTCCACTTT.

In regard to this clone: An end of the junction differs from the germline gene, which may be a read error. This chain connects TRBV6-5 to TRBJ1-3; perhaps TRBD1 as D (6 bases). The CDR3 loop spans 9 amino acids. CDR1 and CDR2 (germline): MNHEY, SVGAGI. CDR3 DNA sequence: TGTGCCAGGGAACAGGGACCGAATTTT. It specifies CAREQGPNF.

CDR3 sequence: CASSRYRGNYGYTF. Here the CDR3 DNA reads TGTGCCAGCAGTAGATACAGGGGGAACTATGGCTACACCTTC. The chain links TRBV13 to TRBJ1-2; 8 nucleotides align to TRBD1. Per the germline V gene, CDR1 is PRHDT and CDR2 is FYEKMQ (reference sequence). The J segment lost 2 bases and the V segment lost 6 bases, leaving 5 bases of the junction unmatched. The CDR3 is made up of 14 amino acids.

The J gene is TRBJ1-4, the V gene TRBV5-1; 9 positions agree with TRBD1. From germline, CDR1 is SGHRS and CDR2 YFSETQ. The CDR3 is made up of 17 amino acids. V lost 3 bases to trimming and J lost 7 bases; unmatched junction nucleotides: 13. CDR3 residues: CASSSGQGGGGSEKLFF. CDR3 DNA: TGCGCCAGCAGCTCGGGACAGGGTGGAGGCGGTAGTGAAAAACTGTTTTTT.

This chain connects TRBV18 to TRBJ2-6, with a tentative D call TRBD1 (6 bases). Trimming pared 2 bases from V and 1 base from J, leaving 12 bases between. The germline gives CDR1 KGHSH, CDR2 LQKENI. This CDR3 has 17 residues. DNA for the CDR3: TGTGCCAGCTCACCAGTTTGGACAGAATCTGGGGCCAACGTCCTGACTTTC. Its protein product is CASSPVWTESGANVLTF. Full variable domain (outside the CDR3, taken from reference TRBV18 and TRBJ2-6): NAGVMQNPRHLVRRRGQEARLRCSPMKGHSHVYWYRQLPEEGLKFMVYLQKENIIDESGMPKERFSAEFPKEGPSILRIQQVVRGDSAAYFCASSPVWTESGANVLTFGAGSRLTVL.

The genes are TRBV13 and TRBJ2-1; 7 nucleotides agree with TRBD1. CDR3 length: 13 amino acids. With 5 bases clipped from V and 10 bases from J, the junction kept 8 bases outside the gene matches. Per germline, CDR1 PRHDT and CDR2 FYEKMQ (reference sequence). The CDR3 sequence: CASSPRGPREQFF. The CDR3 DNA follows: TGTGCCAGCAGCCCGAGGGGGCCCCGGGAGCAGTTCTTC.

The chain employs TRBV5-6 and TRBJ2-7; D is possibly TRBD2 (6 bases). This CDR3 is 15 amino acids long. Trimming took off 4 bases at V and 3 bases at J, with 17 bases between the two ends. Germline V gene lookup returns CDR1 SGHDT and CDR2 YYEEEE. CDR3 nucleotides: TGTGCCAGCAGCCTGAAGGGACTTACCATCTACGAGCAGTACTTC. This gives the protein CASSLKGLTIYEQYF.

The rearrangement uses TRBV10-1 and TRBJ2-2, with a tentative D call TRBD1 (6 bases). Germline lookup yields CDR1 WNHNN and CDR2 SYGVQD (reference sequence). This CDR3 spans 16 amino acids. Trimming took 3 bases from V and 5 from J, leaving 16 bases between them. This chain's CDR3 is CASSEEGQGLTGELFF. For the CDR3, the DNA is TGCGCCAGCAGTGAAGAGGGGCAGGGGTTGACCGGGGAGCTGTTTTTT.

This chain's CDR3 is CASSLEAAGNIFGEQYF. CDR3 DNA: TGTGCCAGCAGCTTAGAAGCGGCGGGGAACATCTTTGGGGAGCAGTACTTC. The gene calls are TRBV11-2 and TRBJ2-7, with a tentative D call TRBD2 (6 bases). The CDR3 covers 17 residues. V was shortened by 0 bases and J by 7 bases, with 22 bases between the two germline ends. The germline V gene has CDR1 SGHAT and CDR2 FQNNGV.

The chain links TRBV4-1 to TRBJ1-5; possible D gene TRBD1, 6 bases. Germline V gene sequence: CDR1 MGHRA, CDR2 YSYEKL. With 0 bases removed from V and 1 base from J, the gap between germline ends came to 10 bases. The CDR3 runs to 16 residues. The CDR3: CASSQETGMSNQPQHF. Written as DNA, the CDR3 is TGCGCCAGCAGCCAAGAAACAGGGATGAGCAATCAGCCCCAGCATTTT.